This TCR beta chain originates from a study of technical replicates of blood from a few donors. TCRdb's copy holds only in-frame clones and misses some; the assay was immunoSEQ multiplex PCR. The sample shows about 73,000 clones, roughly 93% of them seen only once. This sequence originates from a human donor in good health. The material sequenced was T cells isolated from PBMCs.

The CDR3 reads CASSFRDTLGFTQYF. CDR3 nucleotides: TGTGCCAGCAGTTTCCGGGACACCCTGGGGTTTACGCAGTATTTT. The V and J genes are TRBV27 and TRBJ2-3; D perhaps matches TRBD1 (6 bases). Trimming took 3 bases from V and 8 from J, leaving 18 bases between them. The CDR3 contains 15 residues. The germline V gene has CDR1 MNHEY and CDR2 SMNVEV (reference sequence).